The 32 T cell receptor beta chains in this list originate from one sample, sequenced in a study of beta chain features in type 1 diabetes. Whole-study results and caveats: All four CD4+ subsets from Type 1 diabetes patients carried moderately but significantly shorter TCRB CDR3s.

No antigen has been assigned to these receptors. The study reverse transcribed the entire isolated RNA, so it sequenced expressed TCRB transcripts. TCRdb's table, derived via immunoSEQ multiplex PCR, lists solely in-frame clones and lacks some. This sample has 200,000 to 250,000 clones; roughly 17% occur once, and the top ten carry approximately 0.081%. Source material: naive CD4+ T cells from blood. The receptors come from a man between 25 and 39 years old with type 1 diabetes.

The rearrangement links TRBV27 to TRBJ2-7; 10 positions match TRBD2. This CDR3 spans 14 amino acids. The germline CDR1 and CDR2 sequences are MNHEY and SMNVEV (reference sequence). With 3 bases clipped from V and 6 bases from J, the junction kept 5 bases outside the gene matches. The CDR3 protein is CASSFLAGVSEQYF. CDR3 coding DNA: TGTGCCAGCAGTTTCCTAGCGGGAGTCTCCGAGCAGTACTTC.

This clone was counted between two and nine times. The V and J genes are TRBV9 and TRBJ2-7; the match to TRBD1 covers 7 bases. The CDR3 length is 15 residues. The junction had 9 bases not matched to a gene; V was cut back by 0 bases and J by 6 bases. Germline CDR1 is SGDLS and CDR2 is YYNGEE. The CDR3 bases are TGTGCCAGCAGCGTAGAAGCACAGGGGAGTCCCGAGCAGTACTTC. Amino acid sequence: CASSVEAQGSPEQYF. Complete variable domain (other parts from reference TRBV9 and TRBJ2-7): DSGVTQTPKHLITATGQRVTLRCSPRSGDLSVYWYQQSLDQGLQFLIQYYNGEERAKGNILERFSAQQFPDLHSELNLSSLELGDSALYFCASSVEAQGSPEQYFGPGTRLTVT.

CDR3 sequence (DNA): TGCAGCGGGACACCGGGACGGGGGTCCGGGGAGCTGTTTTTT. Its translation is CSGTPGRGSGELFF. J is TRBJ2-2 and V is TRBV29-1; tentatively, D is TRBD2 (6 bases). Looked up from germline, CDR1 is SQVTM and CDR2 is ANQGSEA. This CDR3 has 14 residues. Trimming pared 7 bases from V and 6 bases from J, leaving 18 bases between.

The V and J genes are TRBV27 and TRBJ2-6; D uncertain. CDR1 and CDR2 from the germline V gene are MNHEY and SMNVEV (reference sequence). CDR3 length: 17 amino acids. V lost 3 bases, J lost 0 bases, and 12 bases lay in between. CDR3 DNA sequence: TGTGCCAGCAGTTTGCGTATACAGAGCTCTGGGGCCAACGTCCTGACTTTC. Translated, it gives CASSLRIQSSGANVLTF.

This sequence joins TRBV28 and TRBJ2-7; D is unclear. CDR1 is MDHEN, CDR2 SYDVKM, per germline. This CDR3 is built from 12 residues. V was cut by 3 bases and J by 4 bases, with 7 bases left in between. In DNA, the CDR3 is TGTGCCAGCAGTTTGGACGCGTACGAGCAGTACTTC. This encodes CASSLDAYEQYF.

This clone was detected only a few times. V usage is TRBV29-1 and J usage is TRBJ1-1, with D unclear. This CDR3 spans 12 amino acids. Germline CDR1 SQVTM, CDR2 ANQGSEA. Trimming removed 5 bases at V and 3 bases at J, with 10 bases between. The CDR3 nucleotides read TGCAGCGTTCGCAGGTTGGACACTGAAGCTTTCTTT. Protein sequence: CSVRRLDTEAFF.

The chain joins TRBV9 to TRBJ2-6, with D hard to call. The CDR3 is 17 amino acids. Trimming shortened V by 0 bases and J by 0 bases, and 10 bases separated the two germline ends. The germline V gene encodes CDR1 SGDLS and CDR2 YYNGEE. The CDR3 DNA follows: TGTGCCAGCAGCGTAGGGCAGCTGGGCTCTGGGGCCAACGTCCTGACTTTC. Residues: CASSVGQLGSGANVLTF.

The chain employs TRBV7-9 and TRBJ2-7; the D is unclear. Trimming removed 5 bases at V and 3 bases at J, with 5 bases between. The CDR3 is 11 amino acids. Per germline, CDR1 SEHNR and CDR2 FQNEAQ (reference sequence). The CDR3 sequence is CASSPNYEQYF. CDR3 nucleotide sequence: TGTGCCAGCAGCCCCAACTACGAGCAGTACTTC.

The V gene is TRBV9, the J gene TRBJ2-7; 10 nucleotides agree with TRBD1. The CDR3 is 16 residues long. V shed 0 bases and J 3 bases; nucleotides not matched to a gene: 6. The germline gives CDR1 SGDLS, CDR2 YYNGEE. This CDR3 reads CASSVDRGQGFYEQYF. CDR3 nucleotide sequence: TGTGCCAGCAGCGTAGATCGGGGACAGGGGTTCTACGAGCAGTACTTC. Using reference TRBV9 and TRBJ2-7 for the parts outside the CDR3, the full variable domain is DSGVTQTPKHLITATGQRVTLRCSPRSGDLSVYWYQQSLDQGLQFLIQYYNGEERAKGNILERFSAQQFPDLHSELNLSSLELGDSALYFCASSVDRGQGFYEQYFGPGTRLTVT.

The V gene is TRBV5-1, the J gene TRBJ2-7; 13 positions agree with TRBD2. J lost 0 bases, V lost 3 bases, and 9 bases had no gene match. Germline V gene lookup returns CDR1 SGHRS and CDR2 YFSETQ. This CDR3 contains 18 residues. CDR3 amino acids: CASSSQGLAGAGSYEQYF. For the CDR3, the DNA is TGCGCCAGCAGCTCGCAAGGACTAGCGGGAGCCGGCTCCTACGAGCAGTACTTC.

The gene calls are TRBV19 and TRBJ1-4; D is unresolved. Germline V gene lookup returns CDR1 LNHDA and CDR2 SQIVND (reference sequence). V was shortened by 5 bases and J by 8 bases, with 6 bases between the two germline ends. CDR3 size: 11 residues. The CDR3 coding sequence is TGTGCCAGTAGTTACGGGGAAAAACTGTTTTTT. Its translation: CASSYGEKLFF.

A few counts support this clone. The CDR3 sequence: CASSLLGITDTQYF. The CDR3 DNA is TGTGCCAGCAGCTTACTGGGAATCACAGATACGCAGTATTTT. The chain employs TRBV7-2 and TRBJ2-3; D gene uncertain. Between the trimmed V and J ends, which lost 2 bases and 2 bases, there was a span of 8 bases. CDR3 length: 14 residues. Germline V gene lookup returns CDR1 SGHTA and CDR2 FQGNSA. Filled out from reference TRBV7-2 and TRBJ2-3, the complete variable domain reads GAGVSQSPSNKVTEKGKDVELRCDPISGHTALYWYRQSLGQGLEFLIYFQGNSAPDKSGLPSDRFSAERTGGSVSTLTIQRTQQEDSAVYLCASSLLGITDTQYFGPGTRLTVL.

CDR3 DNA sequence: TGTGCCAGCTCACCTCAGGCAGATACGCAGTATTTT. Translating gives CASSPQADTQYF. V gene TRBV18 combines with J gene TRBJ2-3; D ambiguous. The germline gives CDR1 KGHSH, CDR2 LQKENI. The length of the CDR3 is 12 residues. Deletions cut 3 bases from V and 4 bases from J, with 5 bases between. Based on the CDR3 plus reference TRBV18 and TRBJ2-3, the full variable domain is NAGVMQNPRHLVRRRGQEARLRCSPMKGHSHVYWYRQLPEEGLKFMVYLQKENIIDESGMPKERFSAEFPKEGPSILRIQQVVRGDSAAYFCASSPQADTQYFGPGTRLTVL.

The CDR3 loop is CASSSPFEVPPYEQYF. The DNA of the CDR3 is TGTGCCAGCAGTTCCCCCTTCGAGGTGCCACCCTACGAGCAGTACTTC. The V gene is TRBV27, the J gene TRBJ2-7; no clear D. The V gene's germline CDR1 is MNHEY and CDR2 SMNVEV (reference sequence). This CDR3 contains 16 residues. V was clipped by 4 bases and J by 2 bases, with 18 bases between them.

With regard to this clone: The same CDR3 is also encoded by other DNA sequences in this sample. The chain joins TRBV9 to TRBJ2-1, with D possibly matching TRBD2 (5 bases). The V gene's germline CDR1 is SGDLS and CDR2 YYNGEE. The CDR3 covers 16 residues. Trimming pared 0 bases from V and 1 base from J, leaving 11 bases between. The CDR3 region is CASSVGGSGSYNEQFF. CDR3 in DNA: TGTGCCAGCAGCGTAGGTGGGAGCGGTTCCTACAATGAGCAGTTCTTC. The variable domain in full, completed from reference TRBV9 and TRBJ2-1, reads DSGVTQTPKHLITATGQRVTLRCSPRSGDLSVYWYQQSLDQGLQFLIQYYNGEERAKGNILERFSAQQFPDLHSELNLSSLELGDSALYFCASSVGGSGSYNEQFFGPGTRLTVL.

The CDR3 bases are TGTGCCATCAGTGAGTCGTGGTACGAGCAGTACTTC. Its protein product is CAISESWYEQYF. This chain joins TRBV10-3 and TRBJ2-7; D unresolved. CDR3 length: 12 residues. Trimming shortened V by 0 bases and J by 4 bases, and 4 bases separated the two germline ends. Germline V gene sequence: CDR1 ENHRY, CDR2 SYGVKD.

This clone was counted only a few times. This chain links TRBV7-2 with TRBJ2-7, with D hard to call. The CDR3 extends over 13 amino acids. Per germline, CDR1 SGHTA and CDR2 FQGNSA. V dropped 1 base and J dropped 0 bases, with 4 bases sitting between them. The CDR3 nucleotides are TGTGCCAGCAGCTTAGGTTTCTCCTACGAGCAGTACTTC. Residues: CASSLGFSYEQYF. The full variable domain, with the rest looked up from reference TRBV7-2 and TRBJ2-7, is GAGVSQSPSNKVTEKGKDVELRCDPISGHTALYWYRQSLGQGLEFLIYFQGNSAPDKSGLPSDRFSAERTGGSVSTLTIQRTQQEDSAVYLCASSLGFSYEQYFGPGTRLTVT.

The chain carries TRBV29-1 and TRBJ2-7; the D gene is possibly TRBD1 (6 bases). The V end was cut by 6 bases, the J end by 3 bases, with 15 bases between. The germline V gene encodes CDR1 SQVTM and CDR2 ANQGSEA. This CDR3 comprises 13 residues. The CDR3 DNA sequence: TGCAGCGTAAACAGGGAAGAGGGCTACGAGCAGTACTTC. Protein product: CSVNREEGYEQYF.

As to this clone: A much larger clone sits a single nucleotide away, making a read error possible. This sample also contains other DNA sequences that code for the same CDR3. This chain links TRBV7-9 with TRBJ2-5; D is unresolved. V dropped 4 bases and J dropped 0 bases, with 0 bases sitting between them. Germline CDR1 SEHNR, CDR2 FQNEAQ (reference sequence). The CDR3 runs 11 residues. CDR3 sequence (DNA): TGTGCCAGCAGCTACCAAGAGACCCAGTACTTC. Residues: CASSYQETQYF.

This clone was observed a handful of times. CDR3 region: CASRTGDTQYF. For the CDR3, the DNA is TGTGCCAGCAGAACAGGAGATACGCAGTATTTT. The V gene is TRBV9, the J gene TRBJ2-3, with a weak D call TRBD1 (5 bases). Germline loops: CDR1 SGDLS, CDR2 YYNGEE. Trimming took 5 bases from V and 5 from J, leaving 6 bases between them. The CDR3 has 11 residues.

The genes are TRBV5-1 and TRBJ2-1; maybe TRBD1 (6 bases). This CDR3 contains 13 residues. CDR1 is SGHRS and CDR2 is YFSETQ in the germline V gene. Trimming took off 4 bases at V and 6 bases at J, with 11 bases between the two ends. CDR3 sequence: CASSRQEFNEQFF. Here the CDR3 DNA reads TGCGCCAGCAGCCGACAGGAGTTCAATGAGCAGTTCTTC.

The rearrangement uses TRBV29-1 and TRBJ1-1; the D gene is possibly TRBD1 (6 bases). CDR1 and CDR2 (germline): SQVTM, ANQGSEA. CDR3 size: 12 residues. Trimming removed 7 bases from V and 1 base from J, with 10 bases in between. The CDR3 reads CSGGQRNTEAFF. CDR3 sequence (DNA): TGCAGCGGTGGACAGAGGAACACTGAAGCTTTCTTT.

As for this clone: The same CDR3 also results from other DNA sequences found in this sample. The chain's CDR3 is CASSVVGGANVLTF. The CDR3 coding sequence is TGTGCCAGCAGCGTAGTTGGTGGGGCCAACGTCCTGACTTTC. The chain joins TRBV9 to TRBJ2-6; D unclear. V gave up 0 bases and J gave up 3 bases, with 4 bases separating them. This CDR3 spans 14 amino acids. The germline V gene encodes CDR1 SGDLS and CDR2 YYNGEE. The full variable domain, in which reference TRBV9 and TRBJ2-6 provide the parts outside the CDR3, is DSGVTQTPKHLITATGQRVTLRCSPRSGDLSVYWYQQSLDQGLQFLIQYYNGEERAKGNILERFSAQQFPDLHSELNLSSLELGDSALYFCASSVVGGANVLTFGAGSRLTVL.

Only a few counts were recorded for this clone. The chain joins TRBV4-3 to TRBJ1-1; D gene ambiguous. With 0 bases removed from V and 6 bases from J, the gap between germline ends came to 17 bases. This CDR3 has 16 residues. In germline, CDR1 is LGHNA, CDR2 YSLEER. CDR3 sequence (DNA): TGCGCCAGCAGCCAAGATCCAACCCCGTCCCGGGCTGAAGCTTTCTTT. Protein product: CASSQDPTPSRAEAFF.

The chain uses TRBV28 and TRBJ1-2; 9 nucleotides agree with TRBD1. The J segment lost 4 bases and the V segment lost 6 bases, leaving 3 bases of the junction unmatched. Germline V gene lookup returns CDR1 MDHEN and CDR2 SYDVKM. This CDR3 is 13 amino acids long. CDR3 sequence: CASSVDRGYGYTF. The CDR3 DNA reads TGTGCCAGCAGCGTGGACAGGGGCTATGGCTACACCTTC.

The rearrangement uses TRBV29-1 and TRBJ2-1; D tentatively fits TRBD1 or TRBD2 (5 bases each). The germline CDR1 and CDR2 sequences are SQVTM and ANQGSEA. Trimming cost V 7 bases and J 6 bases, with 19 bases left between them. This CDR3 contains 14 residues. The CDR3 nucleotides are TGCAGCGCCTTGGGGGACGTGTGGGGCAATGAGCAGTTCTTC. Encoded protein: CSALGDVWGNEQFF.

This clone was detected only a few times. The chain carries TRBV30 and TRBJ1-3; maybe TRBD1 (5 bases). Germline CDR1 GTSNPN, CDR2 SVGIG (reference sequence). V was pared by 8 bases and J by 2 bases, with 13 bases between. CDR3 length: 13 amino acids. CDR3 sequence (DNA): TGTGCCGTGGGAAGGGGAACTGGAAACACCATATATTTT. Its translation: CAVGRGTGNTIYF.

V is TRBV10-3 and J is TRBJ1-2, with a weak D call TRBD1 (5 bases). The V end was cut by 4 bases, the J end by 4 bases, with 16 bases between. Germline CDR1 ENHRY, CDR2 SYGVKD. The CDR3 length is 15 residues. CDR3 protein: CAISAAGRDFYGYTF. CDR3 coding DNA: TGTGCCATCAGTGCCGCCGGACGGGACTTCTATGGCTACACCTTC.

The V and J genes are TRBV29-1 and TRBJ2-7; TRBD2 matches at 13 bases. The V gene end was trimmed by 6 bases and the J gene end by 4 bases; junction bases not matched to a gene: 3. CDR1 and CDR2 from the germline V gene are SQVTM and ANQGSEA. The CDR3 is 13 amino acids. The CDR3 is CSVGLAGKYEQYF. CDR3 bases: TGCAGCGTGGGACTAGCGGGGAAGTACGAGCAGTACTTC.

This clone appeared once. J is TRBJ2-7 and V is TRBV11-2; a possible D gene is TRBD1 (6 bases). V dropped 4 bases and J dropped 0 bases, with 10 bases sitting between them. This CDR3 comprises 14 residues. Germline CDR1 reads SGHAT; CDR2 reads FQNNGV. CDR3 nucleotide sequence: TGTGCCAGCAGCTCCGACAGGAGCTCCTACGAGCAGTACTTC. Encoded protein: CASSSDRSSYEQYF. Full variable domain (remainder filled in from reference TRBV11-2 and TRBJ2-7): EAGVAQSPRYKIIEKRQSVAFWCNPISGHATLYWYQQILGQGPKLLIQFQNNGVVDDSQLPKDRFSAERLKGVDSTLKIQPAKLEDSAVYLCASSSDRSSYEQYFGPGTRLTVT.

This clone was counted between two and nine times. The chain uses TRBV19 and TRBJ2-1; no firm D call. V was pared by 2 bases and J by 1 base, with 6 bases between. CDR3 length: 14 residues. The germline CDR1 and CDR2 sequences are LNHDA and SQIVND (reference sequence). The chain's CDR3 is CASSILSSYNEQFF. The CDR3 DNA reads TGTGCCAGTAGTATACTGTCTTCCTACAATGAGCAGTTCTTC. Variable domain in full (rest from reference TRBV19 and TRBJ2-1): DGGITQSPKYLFRKEGQNVTLSCEQNLNHDAMYWYRQDPGQGLRLIYYSQIVNDFQKGDIAEGYSVSREKKESFPLTVTSAQKNPTAFYLCASSILSSYNEQFFGPGTRLTVL.

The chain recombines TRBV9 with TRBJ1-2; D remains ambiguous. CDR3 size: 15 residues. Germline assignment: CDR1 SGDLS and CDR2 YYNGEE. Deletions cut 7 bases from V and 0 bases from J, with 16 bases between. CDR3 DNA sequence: TGTGCCAGCTCCCGGGAGGGCCAGACTAACTATGGCTACACCTTC. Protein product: CASSREGQTNYGYTF.